The rows below give T cell receptor beta chains drawn from one sample of a study of blood T cell repertoires in COVID-19. Profiled with immunoSEQ multiplex PCR; TCRdb holds only in-frame clones, not every one. The sample holds around 300,000 clones, almost 90% seen once. Sequenced material: PBMCs or T cells enriched from blood (not recorded which). These receptors were collected from a woman aged 18-30 years with acute COVID-19. Both conserved end residues are trimmed from each CDR3.

J | V | CDR3
TRBJ1-5 | TRBV30 | AWGPQLFGPQH
TRBJ1-3 | TRBV30 | AWSISPGAGGSGNTIY
TRBJ1-3 | TRBV18 | ASSPFGAGNTIY
TRBJ2-2 | TRBV19 | ASSIIDFPNTGELF
TRBJ1-5 | TRBV6-5 | ASSPKEAGAEPQH
TRBJ2-5 | TRBV14 | ASSPTGGGGQETQY
TRBJ2-5 | TRBV7-2 | ASSPWAVYQETQY
TRBJ1-2 | TRBV2 | ASNLLGQGARGYT
TRBJ1-5 | TRBV5-4 | ASSRQGDNQPQH
TRBJ2-7 | TRBV6-6 | ASSYSLTAGPREQY
TRBJ2-1 | TRBV19 | ATRDRGINEQF
TRBJ2-1 | TRBV7-2 | ASSLAVGGYEQF
TRBJ2-7 | TRBV27 | ASSLSGQGAGKVPYEQY
TRBJ2-4 | TRBV11-1 | ASSPRDSPANIQY
TRBJ2-1 | TRBV6-6 | ASTRGLAGYNEQF
TRBJ1-2 | TRBV4-1 | ASSQFGGKRVGYT
TRBJ2-6 | TRBV6-4 | ASSEQGARGANVLT
TRBJ2-5 | TRBV18 | ASSPPGGLQETQY
TRBJ1-2 | TRBV10-3 | AISEGQTNYGYT
TRBJ1-2 | TRBV7-8 | ASSPGGHGYT
TRBJ1-1 | TRBV30 | AWKRTGLNTEAF
TRBJ2-1 | TRBV10-3 | AISGRAGGYNEQF
TRBJ1-5 | TRBV12-3/TRBV12-4 | ASTLDSRRAQH
TRBJ1-2 | TRBV18 | ASSFDRLRGYT
TRBJ2-3 | TRBV7-9 | ASSSSAHRGTDTQY
TRBJ1-6 | TRBV5-6 | ASSVTDYYNSPLH
TRBJ1-4 | TRBV6-5 | ASSPSHRAREKLF
TRBJ2-7 | TRBV13 | ASSSSPNRDNSYEQY
TRBJ2-7 | TRBV7-9 | ASSSGTLAYEQY
TRBJ2-5 | TRBV29-1 | SVVLAGGWETQY
TRBJ2-5 | TRBV6-1 | ASSEVTGGLETQY
TRBJ2-7 | TRBV28 | ASSPPGQEYEQY
TRBJ2-2 | TRBV19 | ASSALDRAGELF
TRBJ2-7 | TRBV7-9 | ASSLGSTYEQY
TRBJ2-3 | TRBV5-1 | ASSLVGRDTDTQY
TRBJ2-7 | TRBV10-2 | ASARTQFERNEQY
TRBJ2-7 | TRBV7-6 | ASSQGRAGSYEQY
TRBJ1-2 | TRBV5-1 | ASSLGTGVSYGYT
TRBJ1-1 | TRBV25-1 | ASSPWGRGMNTEAF
TRBJ1-5 | TRBV7-2 | ASSSGGNQPQH
TRBJ2-1 | TRBV23-1 | ASSQSVSGNEQF
TRBJ2-3 | TRBV5-1 | ASSLQLPSTDTQY
TRBJ2-2 | TRBV9 | ASSVRHKTGELF
TRBJ2-7 | TRBV4-3 | ASSQGAGLVNEQY
TRBJ2-1 | TRBV24-1 | ATSDSRDNEQF
TRBJ2-5 | TRBV24-1 | ATSDPNRGETQY
TRBJ1-3 | TRBV14 | ASSHSLGQGASGNTIY
TRBJ1-1 | TRBV4-3 | ASSHARTARDTEAF
TRBJ2-7 | TRBV6-2/TRBV6-3 | ASSYPSATRYEQY
TRBJ2-1 | TRBV5-5 | ASSLEGQPSSYNEQF
TRBJ2-7 | TRBV4-1 | ASSNGLAGRVEQY